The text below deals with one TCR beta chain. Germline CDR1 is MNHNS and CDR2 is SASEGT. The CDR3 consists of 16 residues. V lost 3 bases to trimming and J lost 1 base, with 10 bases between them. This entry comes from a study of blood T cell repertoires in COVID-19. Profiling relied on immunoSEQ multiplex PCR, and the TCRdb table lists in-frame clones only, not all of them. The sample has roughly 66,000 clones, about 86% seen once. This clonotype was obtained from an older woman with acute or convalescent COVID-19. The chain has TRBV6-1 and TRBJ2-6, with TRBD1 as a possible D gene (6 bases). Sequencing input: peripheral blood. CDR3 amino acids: CASSDFTGSGANVLTF. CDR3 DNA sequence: TGTGCCAGCAGTGACTTCACAGGGTCTGGGGCCAACGTCCTGACTTTC.